In its sample, the clone carrying this T cell receptor (beta chain) was seen a few times. This sample stems from a study of blood T cell repertoires in COVID-19. Study background: Some COVID-19 samples were acute and others convalescent; all came from the United States, Italy and Spain.

The table came from immunoSEQ multiplex PCR; TCRdb's copy has only in-frame clones and leaves some out. This sample has hundreds of thousands of clones, with approximately 84% found just once. J lost 8 bases, V lost 6 bases, and 16 bases had no gene match. The germline V gene has CDR1 MDHEN and CDR2 SYDVKM. This CDR3 is 17 amino acids long. This sequence originates from a man older than 75 with acute or convalescent COVID-19. The gene calls are TRBV28 and TRBJ1-2, with 12 bases lining up with TRBD1. The sequenced material came from peripheral blood. CDR3 loop: CASSPLFSGTGGRGYTF. The CDR3 coding sequence is TGTGCCAGCAGCCCCTTATTCTCCGGGACAGGGGGCCGAGGCTACACCTTC.